This TCR beta chain was sequenced in a study of CD8 T cells in Susac syndrome. Random hexamers were used to reverse transcribe 0.5 to 1 ug of RNA. The authors amplified TCR beta CDR3 across 54 Vbeta and 13 Jbeta using immunoSEQ multiplex PCR. One entry per CDR3 protein results from TCRdb running MiXCR on the immunoSEQ multiplex PCR reads. The sample yields 150,000 to 200,000 distinct CDR3 sequences, around 94% seen once. Sequencing targeted TCR beta in blood CD8+ and CD4+ T cells. The CD8+ and CD4+ T cells were negatively isolated, with the TEMRA cells enriched by FACS. A note on this clonotype: Its antigen remains unknown.

Study results and limitations: The study conceded that its TCR sequencing and HLA analysis involved relatively few individuals.

This clonotype was sampled from a human donor in good health. The sample taken for sequencing was CD4+ T cells from PBMCs.

In DNA form, the CDR3 reads TGTGCCAGCAGCCAAGGACAGGGGGCTAGGCAAGAGACCCAGTACTTC. As protein: CASSQGQGARQETQYF. The chain uses TRBV3-1 and TRBJ2-5; 10 nucleotides line up with TRBD1. The germline V gene encodes CDR1 LGHDT and CDR2 YNNKEL (reference sequence). CDR3 size: 16 residues. Germline trimming cut 1 base from V and 2 bases from J; bases unmatched to any gene: 4.